This T cell receptor (beta chain) was identified during a study of control samples from healthy donors and cancer patients. J gave up 1 base and V 1 base, and 2 bases lay outside the gene matches. Germline V gene sequence: CDR1 SEHNR, CDR2 FQNEAQ (reference sequence). This CDR3 has 15 amino acids. The method was immunoSEQ multiplex PCR; TCRdb's version includes in-frame clones alone and lacks a portion of them. The sample records about 170,000 clones, 91% being singletons. The clonotype was recovered from a woman in her twenties or thirties in good health. The material sequenced was blood. This chain connects TRBV7-9 to TRBJ1-2; TRBD1 agrees at 8 bases. In DNA, the CDR3 is TGTGCCAGCAGCTTAGGGGGACAGGTTAACTATGGCTACACCTTC. Protein product: CASSLGGQVNYGYTF.